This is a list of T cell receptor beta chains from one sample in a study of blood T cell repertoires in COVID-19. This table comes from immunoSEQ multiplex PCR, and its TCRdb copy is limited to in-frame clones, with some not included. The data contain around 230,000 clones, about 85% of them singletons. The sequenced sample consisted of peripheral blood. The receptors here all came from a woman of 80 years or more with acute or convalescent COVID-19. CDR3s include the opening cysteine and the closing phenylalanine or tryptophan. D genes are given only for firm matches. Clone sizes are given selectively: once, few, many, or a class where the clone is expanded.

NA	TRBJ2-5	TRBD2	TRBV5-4	CASSPTSGGAGETQYF	TGTGCCAGCAGCCCGACTAGCGGGGGGGCGGGAGAGACCCAGTACTTC
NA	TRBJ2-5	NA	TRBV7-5	CVRSLGSRGVGLAGQETQYF	TGTGTCAGAAGCTTAGGTAGTAGGGGGGTCGGACTAGCGGGACAAGAGACCCAGTACTTC
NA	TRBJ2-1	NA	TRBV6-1	CASSESLDEQFF	TGTGCCAGCAGTGAAAGCTTAGATGAGCAGTTCTTC
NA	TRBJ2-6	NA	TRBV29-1	CSVESSGANVLTF	TGCAGCGTTGAGAGCTCTGGGGCCAACGTCCTGACTTTC
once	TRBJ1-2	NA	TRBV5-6	CASSLKGVGYTF	TGTGCCAGCAGCTTGAAAGGGGTTGGCTACACCTTC
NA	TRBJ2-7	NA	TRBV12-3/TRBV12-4	CASSFPGAEQYF	TGTGCCAGCAGTTTCCCAGGGGCCGAGCAGTACTTC
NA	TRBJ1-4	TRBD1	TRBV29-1	CSVGDRGVEKLFF	TGCAGCGTCGGGGACAGAGGGGTTGAAAAACTGTTTTTT
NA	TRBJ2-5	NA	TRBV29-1	CSAGQGRTQYF	TGCAGCGCTGGGCAGGGTAGGACCCAGTACTTC
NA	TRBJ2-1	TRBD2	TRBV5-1	CASLPLAGGKNEQFF	TGCGCCAGCCTACCGTTAGCGGGAGGGAAAAATGAGCAGTTCTTC
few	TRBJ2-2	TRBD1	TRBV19	CASSTGTGTGELFF	TGTGCCAGTAGTACCGGGACAGGGACCGGGGAGCTGTTTTTT
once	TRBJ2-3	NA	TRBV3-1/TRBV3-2	CASSQEIGATDTQYF	TGTGCCAGCAGCCAAGAGATAGGGGCCACAGATACGCAGTATTTT
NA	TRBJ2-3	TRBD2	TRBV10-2	CASSLSGRASDTQYF	TGCGCCAGCAGTCTCAGCGGGAGGGCGTCAGATACGCAGTATTTT
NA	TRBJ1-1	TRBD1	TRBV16	CASSRLGQGATEAFF	TGTGCCAGCAGCCGCCTGGGACAGGGGGCCACTGAAGCTTTCTTT
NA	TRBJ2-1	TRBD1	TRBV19	CASSPWTGNPYNEQFF	TGTGCCAGTAGTCCCTGGACAGGGAACCCCTACAATGAGCAGTTCTTC
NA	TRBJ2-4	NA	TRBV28	CASSMAGEQGDIQYF	TGTGCCAGCAGCATGGCAGGGGAGCAAGGGGACATTCAGTACTTC